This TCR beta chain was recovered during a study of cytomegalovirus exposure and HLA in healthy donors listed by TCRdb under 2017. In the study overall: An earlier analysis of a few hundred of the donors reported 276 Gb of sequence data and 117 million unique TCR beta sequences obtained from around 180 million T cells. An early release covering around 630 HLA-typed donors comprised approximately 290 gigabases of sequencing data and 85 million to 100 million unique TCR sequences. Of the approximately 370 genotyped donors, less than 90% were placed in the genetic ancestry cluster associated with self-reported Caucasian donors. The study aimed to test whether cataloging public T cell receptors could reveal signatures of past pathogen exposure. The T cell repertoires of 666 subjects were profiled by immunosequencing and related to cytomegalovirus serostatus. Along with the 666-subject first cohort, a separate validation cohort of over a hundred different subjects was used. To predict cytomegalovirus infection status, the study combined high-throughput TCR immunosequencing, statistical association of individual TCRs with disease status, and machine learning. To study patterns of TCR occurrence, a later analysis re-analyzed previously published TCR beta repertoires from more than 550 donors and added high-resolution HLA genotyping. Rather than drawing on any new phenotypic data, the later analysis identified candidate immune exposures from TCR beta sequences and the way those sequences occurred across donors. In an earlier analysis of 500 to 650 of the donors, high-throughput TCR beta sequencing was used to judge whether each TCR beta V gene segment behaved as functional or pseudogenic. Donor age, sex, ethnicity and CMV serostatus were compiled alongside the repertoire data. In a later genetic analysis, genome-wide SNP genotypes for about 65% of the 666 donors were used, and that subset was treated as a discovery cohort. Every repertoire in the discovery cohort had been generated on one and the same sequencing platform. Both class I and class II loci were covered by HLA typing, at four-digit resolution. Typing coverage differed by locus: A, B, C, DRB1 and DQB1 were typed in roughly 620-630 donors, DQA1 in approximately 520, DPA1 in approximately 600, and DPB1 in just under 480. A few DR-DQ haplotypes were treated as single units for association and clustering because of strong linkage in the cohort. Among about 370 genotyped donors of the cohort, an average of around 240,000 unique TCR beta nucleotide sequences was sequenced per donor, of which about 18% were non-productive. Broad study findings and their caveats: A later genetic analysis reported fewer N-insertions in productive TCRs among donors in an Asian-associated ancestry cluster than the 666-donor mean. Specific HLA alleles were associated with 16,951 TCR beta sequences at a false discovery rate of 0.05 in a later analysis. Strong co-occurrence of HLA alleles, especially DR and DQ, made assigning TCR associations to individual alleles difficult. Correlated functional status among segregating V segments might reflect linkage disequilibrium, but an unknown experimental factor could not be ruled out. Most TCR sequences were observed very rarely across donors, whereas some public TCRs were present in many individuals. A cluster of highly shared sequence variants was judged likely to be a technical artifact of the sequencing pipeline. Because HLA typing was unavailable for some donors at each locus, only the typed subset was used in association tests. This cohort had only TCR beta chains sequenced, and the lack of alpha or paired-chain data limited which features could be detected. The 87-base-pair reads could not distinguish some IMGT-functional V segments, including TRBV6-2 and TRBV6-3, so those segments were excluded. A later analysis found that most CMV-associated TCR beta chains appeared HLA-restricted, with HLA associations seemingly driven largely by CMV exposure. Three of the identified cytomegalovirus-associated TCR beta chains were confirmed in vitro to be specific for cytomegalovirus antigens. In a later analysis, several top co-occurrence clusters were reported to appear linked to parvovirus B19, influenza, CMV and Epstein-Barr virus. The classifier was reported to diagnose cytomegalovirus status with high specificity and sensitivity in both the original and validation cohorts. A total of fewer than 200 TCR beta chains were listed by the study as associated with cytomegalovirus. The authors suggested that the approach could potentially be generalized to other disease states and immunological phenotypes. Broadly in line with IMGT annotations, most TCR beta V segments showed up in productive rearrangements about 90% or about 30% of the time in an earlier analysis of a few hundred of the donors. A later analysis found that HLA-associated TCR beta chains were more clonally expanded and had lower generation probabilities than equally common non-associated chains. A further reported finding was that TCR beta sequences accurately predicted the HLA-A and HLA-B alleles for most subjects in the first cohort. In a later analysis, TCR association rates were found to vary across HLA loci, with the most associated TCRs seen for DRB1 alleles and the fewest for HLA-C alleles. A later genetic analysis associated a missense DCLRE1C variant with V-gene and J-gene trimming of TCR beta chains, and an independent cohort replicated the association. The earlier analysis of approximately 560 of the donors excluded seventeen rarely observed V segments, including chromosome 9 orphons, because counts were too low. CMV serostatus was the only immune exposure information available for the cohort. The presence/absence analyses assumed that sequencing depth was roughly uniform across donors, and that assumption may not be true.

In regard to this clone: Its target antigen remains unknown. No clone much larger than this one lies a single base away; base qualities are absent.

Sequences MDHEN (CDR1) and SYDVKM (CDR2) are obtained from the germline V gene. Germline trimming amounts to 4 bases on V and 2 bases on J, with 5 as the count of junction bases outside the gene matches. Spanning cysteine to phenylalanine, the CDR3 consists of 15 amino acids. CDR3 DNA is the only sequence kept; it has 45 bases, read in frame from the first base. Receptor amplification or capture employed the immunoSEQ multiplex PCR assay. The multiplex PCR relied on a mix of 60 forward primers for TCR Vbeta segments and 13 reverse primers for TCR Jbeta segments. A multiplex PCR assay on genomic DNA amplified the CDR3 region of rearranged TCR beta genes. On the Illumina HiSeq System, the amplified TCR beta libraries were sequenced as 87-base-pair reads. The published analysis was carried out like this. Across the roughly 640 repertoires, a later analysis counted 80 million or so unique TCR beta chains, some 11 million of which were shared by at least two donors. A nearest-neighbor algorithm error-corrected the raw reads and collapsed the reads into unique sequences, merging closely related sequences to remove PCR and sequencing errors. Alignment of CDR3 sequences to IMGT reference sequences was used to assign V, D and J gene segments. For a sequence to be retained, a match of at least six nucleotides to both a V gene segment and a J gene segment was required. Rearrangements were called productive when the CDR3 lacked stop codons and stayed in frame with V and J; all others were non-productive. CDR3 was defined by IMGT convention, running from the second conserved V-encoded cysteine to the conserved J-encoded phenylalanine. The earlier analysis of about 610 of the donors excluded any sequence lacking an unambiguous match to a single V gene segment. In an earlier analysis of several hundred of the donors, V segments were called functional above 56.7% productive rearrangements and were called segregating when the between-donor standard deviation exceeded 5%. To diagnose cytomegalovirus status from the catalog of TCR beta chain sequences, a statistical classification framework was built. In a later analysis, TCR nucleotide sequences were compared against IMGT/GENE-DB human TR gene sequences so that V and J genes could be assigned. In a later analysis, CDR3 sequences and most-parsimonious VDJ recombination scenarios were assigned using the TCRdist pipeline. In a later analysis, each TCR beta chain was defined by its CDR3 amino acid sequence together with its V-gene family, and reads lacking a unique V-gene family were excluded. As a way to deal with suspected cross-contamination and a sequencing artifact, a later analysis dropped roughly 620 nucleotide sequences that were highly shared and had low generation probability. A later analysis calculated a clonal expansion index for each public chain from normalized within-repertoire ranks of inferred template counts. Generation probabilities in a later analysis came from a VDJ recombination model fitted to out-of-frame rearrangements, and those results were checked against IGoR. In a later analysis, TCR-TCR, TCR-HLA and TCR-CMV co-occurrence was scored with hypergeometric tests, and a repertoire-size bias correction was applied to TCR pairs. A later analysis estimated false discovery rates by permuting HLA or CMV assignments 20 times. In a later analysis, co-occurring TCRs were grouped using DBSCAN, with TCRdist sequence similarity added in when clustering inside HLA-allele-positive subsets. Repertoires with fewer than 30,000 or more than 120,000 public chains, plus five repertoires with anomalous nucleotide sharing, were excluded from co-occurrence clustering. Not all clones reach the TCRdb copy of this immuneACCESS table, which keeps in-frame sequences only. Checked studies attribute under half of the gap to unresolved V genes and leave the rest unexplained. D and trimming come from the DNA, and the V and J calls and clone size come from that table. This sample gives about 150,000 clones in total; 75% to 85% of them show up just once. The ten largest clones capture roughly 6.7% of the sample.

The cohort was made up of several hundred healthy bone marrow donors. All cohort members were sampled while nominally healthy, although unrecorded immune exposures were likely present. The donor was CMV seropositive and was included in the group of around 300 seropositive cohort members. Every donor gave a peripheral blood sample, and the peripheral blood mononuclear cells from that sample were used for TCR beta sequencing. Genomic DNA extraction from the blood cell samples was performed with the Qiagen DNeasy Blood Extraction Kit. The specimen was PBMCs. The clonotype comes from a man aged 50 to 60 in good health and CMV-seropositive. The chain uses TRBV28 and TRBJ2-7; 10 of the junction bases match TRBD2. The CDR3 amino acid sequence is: CASSSPSGRAYEQYF. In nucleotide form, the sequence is TGTGCCAGCAGTTCCCCGAGCGGGAGGGCCTACGAGCAGTACTTC.